This T cell receptor beta chain is drawn from a study of Ad26.COV2.S vaccination and SARS-CoV-2 variants. Study overall: The donor participated in the COV1001 trial, in its Ad26.COV2.S arm.

The treatment was: around 19 received Ad26.COV2.S at low or high dose, single or two shots; about 5 received placebo; per-sample allocation not given. All samples were drawn on day 63, counting from the first vaccine or placebo injection. About this clone itself: Its antigen is not identified.

Per the germline V gene, CDR1 is SGHDN and CDR2 is FVKESK. There are 14 residues in the CDR3. Trimming removed 3 bases at V and 8 bases at J, with 13 bases between. Assay used: immunoSEQ multiplex PCR; TCRdb lists only in-frame clones, some missing. Of roughly 700,000 clones in the sample, more than 70% were seen once. Findings of the study overall: Among vaccine recipients, spike-specific TCR breadth exceeded that of placebo recipients. Researchers reported similar non-spike TCR breadth in vaccine and placebo recipients.

The sequence was collected from a person between 18 and 59 years old who received the Ad26.COV2.S COVID-19 vaccine or a placebo. The specimen comprised peripheral blood, sampled in a trial of Ad26.COV2.S vaccine versus placebo. The chain joins TRBV14 to TRBJ1-4; D not certain. The CDR3 nucleotides read TGTGCCAGCAGCCATCCGCAACCCCGCGAAAAACTGTTTTTT. This codes for CASSHPQPREKLFF.